The 3 T cell receptor beta chains below were found in one sample sequenced in a study of TIL therapy for anti-PD-1-resistant metastatic lung cancer. Time point noted: pre-treatment sample, taken before nivolumab and TIL therapy. The libraries were made with immunoSEQ v3. Measured with immunoSEQ multiplex PCR; TCRdb has only the in-frame clones, and not every one. The top ten hold 6% to 8.5% of the sample, which has about 21,000 clones, under 80% seen once. The source was blood, collected at baseline. The receptors originated from a person between 25 and 79 years old with non-small cell lung cancer.

The DNA for the CDR3 is TGTGCCAGCAGTCACTTAGGGGGACTCTCGGGGGCAGATACGCAGTATTTT. As protein: CASSHLGGLSGADTQYF. The chain joins TRBV28 to TRBJ2-3; D possibly matches TRBD1 or TRBD2 (6 bases each). This CDR3 is 17 amino acids long. CDR1 MDHEN and CDR2 SYDVKM come from the germline V gene. V gave up 5 bases and J gave up 4 bases, with 22 bases separating them.

This rearrangement joins TRBV5-4 to TRBJ2-5, with D possibly matching TRBD1 (6 bases). V lost 0 bases and J 5 bases, leaving 14 bases between the germline ends. This CDR3 has 15 amino acids. Germline-derived CDR1 and CDR2 are SGHNT and YYREEE (reference sequence). This CDR3 is CASSLGTGRTETQYF. CDR3 coding DNA: TGTGCCAGCAGCTTGGGAACAGGGAGAACGGAGACCCAGTACTTC.

A few counts support this clone. The chain combines TRBV5-4 with TRBJ2-5; 10 bases line up with TRBD2. The germline CDR1 and CDR2 sequences are SGHNT and YYREEE (reference sequence). CDR3 length equals 16 residues. The V and J ends lost 4 bases and 2 bases, in that order; junction bases with no gene match: 8. The CDR3 sequence: CASSASASGGQETQYF. CDR3 nucleotides: TGTGCCAGCAGCGCGAGCGCTAGCGGGGGACAAGAGACCCAGTACTTC.